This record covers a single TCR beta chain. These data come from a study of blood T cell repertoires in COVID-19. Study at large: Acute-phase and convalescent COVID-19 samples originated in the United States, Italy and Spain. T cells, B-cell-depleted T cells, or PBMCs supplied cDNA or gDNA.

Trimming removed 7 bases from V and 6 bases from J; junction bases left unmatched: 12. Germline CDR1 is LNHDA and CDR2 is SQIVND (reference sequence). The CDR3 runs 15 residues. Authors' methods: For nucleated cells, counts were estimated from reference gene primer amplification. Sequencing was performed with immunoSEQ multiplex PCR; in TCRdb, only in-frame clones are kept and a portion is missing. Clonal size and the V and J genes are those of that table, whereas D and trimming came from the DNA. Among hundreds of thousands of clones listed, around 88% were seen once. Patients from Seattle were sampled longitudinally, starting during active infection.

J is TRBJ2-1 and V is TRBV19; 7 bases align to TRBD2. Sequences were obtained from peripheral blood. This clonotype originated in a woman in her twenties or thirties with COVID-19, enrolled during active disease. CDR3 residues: CASTPSAGELNEQFF. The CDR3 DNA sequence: TGTGCCAGTACACCCTCGGCGGGGGAACTCAATGAGCAGTTCTTC.